The 32 T cell receptor beta chains below all came from one sample that was sequenced in a study of blood T cell repertoires in COVID-19. Assay used: immunoSEQ multiplex PCR; TCRdb lists only in-frame clones, some missing. The sample holds 70,000 to 95,000 clones; about 88% are singletons and the top ten take 5% to 6.5%. The source material was peripheral blood. The receptors here all came from an elderly woman with active COVID-19.

The J gene is TRBJ1-5, the V gene TRBV29-1, with 7 bases identical to TRBD1. The CDR3 has 12 amino acids. Germline values: CDR1 SQVTM, CDR2 ANQGSEA. V shed 6 bases, J shed 4 bases, and the junction held 3 bases outside the gene matches. This CDR3 reads CSVGQANQPQHF. CDR3 nucleotides: TGCAGCGTAGGACAGGCAAATCAGCCCCAGCATTTT.

The chain carries TRBV28 and TRBJ2-3, with 14 bases fitting TRBD2. This CDR3 region has 15 residues. The germline CDR1 and CDR2 sequences are MDHEN and SYDVKM. V gave up 6 bases and J gave up 4 bases; unmatched junction bases: 3. CDR3 nucleotide sequence: TGTGCCAGCAGCTGGGGACTAGCGGGAGCAGATACGCAGTATTTT. It translates to CASSWGLAGADTQYF.

J is TRBJ2-4 and V is TRBV6-4, with D maybe TRBD1 (6 bases). This CDR3 region has 16 residues. The germline V gene encodes CDR1 MRHNA and CDR2 SNTAGT. V lost 6 bases and J 3 bases, leaving 18 bases between the germline ends. The CDR3 DNA reads as TGTGCCAGCAGACCGAAGAGGGAAGGGGGCAAAAACATTCAGTACTTC. It translates to CASRPKREGGKNIQYF.

The V gene is TRBV19, the J gene TRBJ2-1, with 12 bases lining up with TRBD2. Looked up from germline, CDR1 is LNHDA and CDR2 is SQIVND (reference sequence). V lost 6 bases, J lost 5 bases, and 5 bases stayed unmatched. This CDR3 region has 15 residues. This CDR3 is CASSPLAGGNNEQFF. DNA for the CDR3: TGTGCCAGTAGCCCCCTAGCGGGGGGGAACAATGAGCAGTTCTTC.

The rearrangement links TRBV5-6 to TRBJ2-1, with D possibly being TRBD2 (5 bases). The germline V gene has CDR1 SGHDT and CDR2 YYEEEE. V lost 3 bases, J lost 10 bases, and 11 bases lay in between. The CDR3 loop spans 12 amino acids. The CDR3 sequence: CASSSSSWEQFF. CDR3 nucleotides: TGTGCCAGCAGCTCATCTAGCTGGGAGCAGTTCTTC.

The chain has TRBV19 and TRBJ2-1, with TRBD2 identical over 8 bases. Germline V gives CDR1 LNHDA, CDR2 SQIVND (reference sequence). This CDR3 region has 16 residues. Germline trimming cut 3 bases from V and 6 bases from J; bases unmatched to any gene: 10. The CDR3 protein is CASSMRRASGPNEQFF. The DNA of the CDR3 is TGTGCCAGTAGTATGAGGAGGGCTAGCGGGCCCAATGAGCAGTTCTTC.

The chain recombines TRBV4-3 with TRBJ2-7; 8 bases are shared with TRBD1. Trimming removed 6 bases from V and 4 bases from J; junction bases left unmatched: 11. CDR1 and CDR2 from the germline V gene are LGHNA and YSLEER. This CDR3 has 15 amino acids. This CDR3 reads CASSAGTGTLYEQYF. CDR3 nucleotide sequence: TGCGCCAGCAGTGCCGGGACAGGTACTCTTTACGAGCAGTACTTC.

This rearrangement joins TRBV2 to TRBJ2-5; a possible D gene is TRBD1 (5 bases). Germline assignment: CDR1 SNHLY and CDR2 FYNNEI. V gave up 4 bases and J gave up 5 bases, with 11 bases separating them. The CDR3 sequence is 13 residues long. CDR3 in amino acids: CASSVDSRETQYF. The CDR3 nucleotides read TGTGCCAGCAGTGTAGACAGCAGGGAGACCCAGTACTTC.

V usage is TRBV30 and J usage is TRBJ2-3; 7 bases are shared with TRBD1. The length of the CDR3 is 15 residues. Germline V gene data show CDR1 as GTSNPN and CDR2 as SVGIG (reference sequence). V lost 3 bases to trimming and J lost 4 bases; unmatched junction nucleotides: 10. DNA of the CDR3: TGTGCCTGGAGAACGGACAGGCTTGGGTCAGATACGCAGTATTTT. Translation: CAWRTDRLGSDTQYF.

This chain uses TRBV4-3 with TRBJ2-6; 7 bases agree with TRBD1. The CDR3 is 17 residues long. CDR1 is LGHNA, CDR2 YSLEER, per germline. Unmatched junction bases numbered 4, after V lost 2 bases and J lost 0 bases. CDR3 nucleotides: TGCGCCAGCAGCCAATCCGGACAGGTCTCTGGGGCCAACGTCCTGACTTTC. It translates to CASSQSGQVSGANVLTF.

This rearrangement joins TRBV6-5 to TRBJ2-3, with 8 bases matching TRBD1. Germline values: CDR1 MNHEY, CDR2 SVGAGI. CDR3 length: 14 amino acids. DNA for the CDR3: TGTGCAACACAGACAGGGGTGGGCACAGATACGCAGTATTTT. Residues: CATQTGVGTDTQYF.

This clone was detected only a few times. The V call is TRBV9, the J call TRBJ2-7; D gene ambiguous. The ends were cut back, 6 bases at V and 7 bases at J, with 17 bases in the middle. Germline-derived CDR1 and CDR2 are SGDLS and YYNGEE. The CDR3 has 13 residues. DNA of the CDR3: TGTGCCAGCACCCCCGACCCGGTCGGGGAGCAGTACTTC. It yields the protein CASTPDPVGEQYF.

The V and J genes are TRBV7-3 and TRBJ2-3, with TRBD2 identical over 11 bases. The ends lost 5 bases at V and 2 bases at J; junction bases unmatched: 3. The CDR3 spans 15 residues. Germline loops: CDR1 SGHTA, CDR2 FQGTGA. The CDR3: CASSEGLADTDTQYF. The CDR3 DNA reads as TGTGCCAGCAGCGAGGGACTAGCGGACACAGATACGCAGTATTTT.

The chain carries TRBV12-3 or TRBV12-4 and TRBJ2-4; D perhaps matches TRBD1 (6 bases). V was cut by 8 bases and J by 9 bases, with 14 bases left in between. The CDR3 loop spans 12 amino acids. This CDR3 is CASQGFVGIQYF. The CDR3 bases are TGTGCCAGCCAGGGGTTCGTCGGCATTCAGTACTTC.

The chain has TRBV19 and TRBJ2-3; TRBD2 aligns across 8 bases. The germline V gene encodes CDR1 LNHDA and CDR2 SQIVND (reference sequence). V gave up 4 bases and J gave up 6 bases; unmatched junction bases: 9. This CDR3 has 15 amino acids. This CDR3 is CASSTTAGEYDTQYF. CDR3 DNA sequence: TGTGCCAGTAGTACGACAGCGGGAGAATATGATACGCAGTATTTT. The entire variable domain, with the rest obtained from reference TRBV19 and TRBJ2-3, is as follows: DGGITQSPKYLFRKEGQNVTLSCEQNLNHDAMYWYRQDPGQGLRLIYYSQIVNDFQKGDIAEGYSVSREKKESFPLTVTSAQKNPTAFYLCASSTTAGEYDTQYFGPGTRLTVL.

The chain links TRBV6-1 to TRBJ2-5; D remains unclear. This CDR3 has 13 residues. Germline CDR1 reads MNHNS; CDR2 reads SASEGT. The V gene lost 2 bases and the J gene lost 5 bases, with 9 bases spanning the gap. The CDR3 DNA reads TGTGCCAGCAGTGAACCGGGTGGGGAGACCCAGTACTTC. Translated: CASSEPGGETQYF.

J is TRBJ1-3 and V is TRBV28; 7 bases fit TRBD1. The CDR3 totals 15 residues. Losses at the gene ends were 4 bases for V and 3 bases for J; bases not matched to a gene: 6. CDR1 is MDHEN and CDR2 is SYDVKM in the germline V gene. The CDR3 nucleotides read TGTGCCAGCAGTTCGACGACAGGGAATGGAAACACCATATATTTT. Residues: CASSSTTGNGNTIYF. The full variable domain, completed using reference TRBV28 and TRBJ1-3, is DVKVTQSSRYLVKRTGEKVFLECVQDMDHENMFWYRQDPGLGLRLIYFSYDVKMKEKGDIPEGYSVSREKKERFSLILESASTNQTSMYLCASSSTTGNGNTIYFGEGSWLTVV.

This sequence joins TRBV6-1 and TRBJ2-7, with a possible D match to TRBD2 (5 bases). The V end lost 6 bases, the J end lost 5 bases, and 17 bases lay between the germline ends. The CDR3 length is 14 residues. Germline values: CDR1 MNHNS, CDR2 SASEGT. CDR3 sequence (DNA): TGTGCCAGCAGCCCCGTGAGGGTTGTTGACGAGCAGTACTTC. It codes for CASSPVRVVDEQYF.

Remarks on this clone: The junction shows a germline mismatch at one end, possibly a read error. The V and J genes are TRBV15 and TRBJ2-7; 7 bases agree with TRBD2. CDR1 is LNHNV, CDR2 YYDKDF, per germline (reference sequence). This CDR3 spans 16 amino acids. The CDR3 loop is CATSRSLGRNSHEQYF. The CDR3 nucleotides are TGTGCCACCAGCAGATCCCTCGGGAGGAACTCCCACGAGCAGTACTTC.

The CDR3 region is CATSREKGVTEQYF. The CDR3 nucleotides read TGTGCCACCAGCAGAGAGAAGGGGGTGACGGAGCAGTACTTC. The chain links TRBV15 to TRBJ2-7; D might be TRBD1 (6 bases). The CDR3 contains 14 residues. V gave up 0 bases and J gave up 7 bases, with 13 bases separating them. The germline CDR1 and CDR2 sequences are LNHNV and YYDKDF (reference sequence).

This chain joins TRBV15 and TRBJ2-3, with TRBD1 as a possible D gene (5 bases). Germline V lookup: CDR1 LNHNV, CDR2 YYDKDF (reference sequence). The ends were cut back, 4 bases at V and 2 bases at J, with 10 bases in the middle. The CDR3 spans 14 residues. DNA for the CDR3: TGTGCCACCAGCAACAGGCCCTACACAGATACGCAGTATTTT. It translates to CATSNRPYTDTQYF.

This sequence joins TRBV7-3 and TRBJ2-3, with D perhaps matching TRBD2 (5 bases). Deletions cut 5 bases from V and 6 bases from J, with 15 bases between. CDR3 length: 14 amino acids. CDR1 SGHTA and CDR2 FQGTGA come from the germline V gene. In DNA, the CDR3 is TGTGCCAGCAGCCCTCTGGGGAGTCTGGATACGCAGTATTTT. Protein product: CASSPLGSLDTQYF.

The chain has TRBV12-3 or TRBV12-4 and TRBJ1-1; D not certain. The CDR3 is made up of 13 amino acids. V lost 2 bases and J 4 bases, leaving 8 bases between the germline ends. CDR3 in amino acids: CASSLSSPTEAFF. The CDR3 bases are TGTGCCAGCAGTTTATCATCCCCCACTGAAGCTTTCTTT.

This clone was recorded only once. The chain's CDR3 is CASSADSNYGYTF. In DNA form, the CDR3 reads TGTGCCAGCAGCGCGGACAGTAACTATGGCTACACCTTC. The chain is built from TRBV7-2 and TRBJ1-2; D may be TRBD1 (6 bases). CDR3 size: 13 residues. V was pared by 5 bases and J by 1 base, with 8 bases between. The germline V gene encodes CDR1 SGHTA and CDR2 FQGNSA.

This chain links TRBV5-5 with TRBJ1-2, with a tentative D call TRBD1 (5 bases). V was trimmed by 2 bases and J by 3 bases, leaving 11 bases between them. The germline V gene has CDR1 SGHKS and CDR2 YYEKEE (reference sequence). This CDR3 is 14 amino acids long. The CDR3 here is CASSFFPTDYGYTF. The CDR3 DNA sequence: TGTGCCAGCAGCTTCTTTCCGACAGACTATGGCTACACCTTC.

The chain combines TRBV7-2 with TRBJ2-5; TRBD1 might be the D (6 bases). CDR3 length equals 15 residues. Germline values: CDR1 SGHTA, CDR2 FQGNSA. Trimming stripped 5 bases from V and 2 bases from J, with 15 bases between. The CDR3 protein is CASSISGTQQETQYF. CDR3 bases: TGTGCCAGCAGCATCTCCGGGACACAACAAGAGACCCAGTACTTC.

The chain combines TRBV7-9 with TRBJ2-3; possibly TRBD2 for D (7 bases). The CDR3 covers 12 residues. V lost 5 bases and J 6 bases, leaving 9 bases between the germline ends. Germline lookup yields CDR1 SEHNR and CDR2 FQNEAQ (reference sequence). For the CDR3, the DNA is TGTGCCAGCAGCGGGAGGGGGGATACGCAGTATTTT. Encoded protein: CASSGRGDTQYF.

The chain couples TRBV12-5 to TRBJ2-3; a weak D match, TRBD1 (6 bases). The CDR3 loop spans 14 amino acids. Between the trimmed V and J ends, which lost 7 bases and 6 bases, there was a span of 17 bases. Per germline, CDR1 LGHNT and CDR2 FRNRAP. The CDR3 DNA is TGTGCTAGTGTTCCCTCATGGGGGCCTGATACGCAGTATTTT. Residues: CASVPSWGPDTQYF.

This clone showed up just once. The rearrangement uses TRBV10-3 and TRBJ2-1, with 9 bases matching TRBD2. The V gene's germline CDR1 is ENHRY and CDR2 SYGVKD. V lost 4 bases to trimming and J lost 0 bases; unmatched junction nucleotides: 4. The CDR3 is 16 amino acids. CDR3 loop: CAISGNSGSSYNEQFF. For the CDR3, the DNA is TGTGCCATCAGTGGTAATAGCGGGAGCTCCTACAATGAGCAGTTCTTC.

The chain recombines TRBV4-3 with TRBJ2-1; unclear D gene. Germline values: CDR1 LGHNA, CDR2 YSLEER. The V end was cut by 0 bases, the J end by 4 bases, with 13 bases between. There are 16 residues in the CDR3. For the CDR3, the DNA is TGCGCCAGCAGCCAAGATTGGCGGATAAAATACAATGAGCAGTTCTTC. Its translation: CASSQDWRIKYNEQFF.

This clone was seen only a few times. Here the CDR3 reads CASSSGLAGAGEQFF. The CDR3 DNA is TGTGCCAGCTCATCGGGACTAGCGGGAGCGGGTGAGCAGTTCTTC. The chain recombines TRBV18 with TRBJ2-1; 14 nucleotides align to TRBD2. The CDR3 has 15 residues. V was clipped by 5 bases and J by 9 bases; unmatched bases: 6. CDR1 is KGHSH and CDR2 is LQKENI in the germline V gene.

This clone was detected only once. This chain uses TRBV12-3 or TRBV12-4 with TRBJ2-7, with 7 bases lining up with TRBD1. This CDR3 is 13 amino acids long. Trimming took 2 bases from V and 5 from J; bases not matched to a gene: 3. CDR3 bases: TGTGCCAGCAGTTTAACAGGGGCGGACGAGCAGTACTTC. This translates into CASSLTGADEQYF.